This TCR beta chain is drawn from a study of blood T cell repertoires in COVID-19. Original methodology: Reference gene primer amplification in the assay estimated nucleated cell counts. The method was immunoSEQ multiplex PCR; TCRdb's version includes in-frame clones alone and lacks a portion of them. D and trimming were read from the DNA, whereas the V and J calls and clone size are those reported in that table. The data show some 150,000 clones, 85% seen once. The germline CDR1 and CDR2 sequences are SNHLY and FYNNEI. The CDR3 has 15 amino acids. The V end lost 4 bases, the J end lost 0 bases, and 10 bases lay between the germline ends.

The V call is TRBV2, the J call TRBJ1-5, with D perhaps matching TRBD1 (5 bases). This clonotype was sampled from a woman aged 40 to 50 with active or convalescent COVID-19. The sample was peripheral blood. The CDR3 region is CASSVVGLSNQPQHF. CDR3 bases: TGTGCCAGCAGTGTCGTGGGGCTTAGCAATCAGCCCCAGCATTTT.